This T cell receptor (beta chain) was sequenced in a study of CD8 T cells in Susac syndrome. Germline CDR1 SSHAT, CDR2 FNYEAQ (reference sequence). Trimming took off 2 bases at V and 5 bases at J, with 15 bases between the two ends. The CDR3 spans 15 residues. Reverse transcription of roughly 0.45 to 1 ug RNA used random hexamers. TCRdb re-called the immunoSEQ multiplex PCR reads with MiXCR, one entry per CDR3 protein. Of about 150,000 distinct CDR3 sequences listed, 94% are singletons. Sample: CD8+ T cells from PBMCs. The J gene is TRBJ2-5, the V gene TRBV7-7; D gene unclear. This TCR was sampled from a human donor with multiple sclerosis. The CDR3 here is CASSLSLGIKETQYF. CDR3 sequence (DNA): TGTGCCAGCAGCTTAAGTTTGGGCATAAAGGAGACCCAGTACTTC.